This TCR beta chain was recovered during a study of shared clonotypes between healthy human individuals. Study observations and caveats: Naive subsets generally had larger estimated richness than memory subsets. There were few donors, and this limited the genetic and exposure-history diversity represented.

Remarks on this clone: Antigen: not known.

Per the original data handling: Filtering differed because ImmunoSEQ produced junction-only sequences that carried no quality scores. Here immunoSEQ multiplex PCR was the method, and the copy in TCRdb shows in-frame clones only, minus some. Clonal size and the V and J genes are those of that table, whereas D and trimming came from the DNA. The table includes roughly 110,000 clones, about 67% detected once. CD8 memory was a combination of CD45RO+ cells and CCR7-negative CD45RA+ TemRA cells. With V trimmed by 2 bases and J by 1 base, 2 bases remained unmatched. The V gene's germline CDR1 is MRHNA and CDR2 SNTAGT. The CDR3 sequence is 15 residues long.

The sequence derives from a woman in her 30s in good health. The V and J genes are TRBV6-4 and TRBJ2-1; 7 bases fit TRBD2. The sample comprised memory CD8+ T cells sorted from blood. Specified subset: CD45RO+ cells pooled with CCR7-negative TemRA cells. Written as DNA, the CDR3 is TGTGCCAGCAGTGACGGAGCGGGGTCCTACAATGAGCAGTTCTTC. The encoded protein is CASSDGAGSYNEQFF.